This T cell receptor beta chain was sequenced in a study of blood T cell repertoires in COVID-19. In the study overall: Samples taken during acute and convalescent COVID-19 were collected in the United States, Italy and Spain. The cDNA or gDNA used as material had been derived from T cells, B-cell-depleted T cells, or PBMCs.

Original data processing: Amplification with reference gene primers provided the estimates of nucleated cell counts. Sequenced by immunoSEQ multiplex PCR; TCRdb stores in-frame clones only, minus some. V, J and clone size are taken as reported in that table, and D and trimming were inferred from the DNA itself. The sample records more than 85,000 clones, around 73% being singletons. CDR1 is LNHDA, CDR2 SQIVND, per germline (reference sequence). CDR3 length: 14 amino acids. V lost 0 bases and J lost 8, with 12 bases in between. Sequencing was performed on peripheral blood. This clonotype originated in a man aged 55 to 70 with active or convalescent COVID-19. The chain carries TRBV19 and TRBJ2-3; D not certain. The CDR3 sequence is CASSIDDSRSTQYF. Here the CDR3 DNA reads TGTGCCAGTAGTATAGACGATAGCCGGAGTACGCAGTATTTT.